The present T cell receptor beta chain was sequenced within a study of radiation and T cells in renal cell carcinoma. CDR1 SEHNR and CDR2 FQNEAQ come from the germline V gene (reference sequence). With 2 bases removed from V and 4 bases from J, the gap between germline ends came to 11 bases. The CDR3 contains 15 residues. Noted time point: baseline pretreatment blood. Treatment denoted: 15 Gy SBRT to primary tumor, nephrectomy 4 weeks later. Clones were read by immunoSEQ multiplex PCR, and TCRdb kept only the in-frame ones, dropping some. Of just over 95,000 clones in the sample, 70% to 90% are singletons; the top ten hold 7.5% to 8.5%.

This TCR was recovered from a man aged 50-60 years with renal cell carcinoma. The sample here was blood, taken from a patient whose treatment included radiotherapy and nephrectomy. V and J are TRBV7-9 and TRBJ1-4; TRBD1 might be the D (5 bases). The CDR3 region has the DNA TGTGCCAGCAGCTTAAGGGGCTTTGGTAATGAAAAACTGTTTTTT. Amino acids: CASSLRGFGNEKLFF. The full variable domain, rest sourced from reference TRBV7-9 and TRBJ1-4, is DTGVSQNPRHKITKRGQNVTFRCDPISEHNRLYWYRQTLGQGPEFLTYFQNEAQLEKSRLLSDRFSAERPKGSFSTLEIQRTEQGDSAMYLCASSLRGFGNEKLFFGSGTQLSVL.